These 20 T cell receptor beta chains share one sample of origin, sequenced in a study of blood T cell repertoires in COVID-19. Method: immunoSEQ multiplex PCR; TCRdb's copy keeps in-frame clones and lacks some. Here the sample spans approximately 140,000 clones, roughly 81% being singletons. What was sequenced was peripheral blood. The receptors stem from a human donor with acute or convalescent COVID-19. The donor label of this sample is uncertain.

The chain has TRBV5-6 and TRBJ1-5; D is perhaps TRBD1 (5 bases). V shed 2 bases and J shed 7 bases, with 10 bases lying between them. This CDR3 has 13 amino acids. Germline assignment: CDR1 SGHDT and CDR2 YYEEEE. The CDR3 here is CASSFGGEQPQHF. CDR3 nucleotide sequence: TGTGCCAGCAGCTTCGGGGGTGAGCAGCCCCAGCATTTT.

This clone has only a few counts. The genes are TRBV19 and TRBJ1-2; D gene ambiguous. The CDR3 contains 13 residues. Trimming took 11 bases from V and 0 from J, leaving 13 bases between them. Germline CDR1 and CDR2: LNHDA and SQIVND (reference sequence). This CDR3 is CAVEDPSNYGYTF. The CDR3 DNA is TGTGCCGTAGAAGATCCGTCTAACTATGGCTACACCTTC.

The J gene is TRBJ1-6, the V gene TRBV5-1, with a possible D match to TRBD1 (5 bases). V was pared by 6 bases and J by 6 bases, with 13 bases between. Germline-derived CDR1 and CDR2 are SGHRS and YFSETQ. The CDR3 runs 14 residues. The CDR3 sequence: CASMRDRANSPLHF. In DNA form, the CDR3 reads TGCGCCAGCATGAGAGACAGAGCTAATTCACCCCTCCACTTT.

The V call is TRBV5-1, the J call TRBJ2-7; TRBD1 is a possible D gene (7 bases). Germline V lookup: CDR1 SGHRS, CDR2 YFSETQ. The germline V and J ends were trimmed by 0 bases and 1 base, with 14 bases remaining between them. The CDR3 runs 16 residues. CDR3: CASSLAGGSQSYEQYF. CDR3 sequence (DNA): TGCGCCAGCAGCTTGGCAGGGGGGTCCCAATCCTACGAGCAGTACTTC.

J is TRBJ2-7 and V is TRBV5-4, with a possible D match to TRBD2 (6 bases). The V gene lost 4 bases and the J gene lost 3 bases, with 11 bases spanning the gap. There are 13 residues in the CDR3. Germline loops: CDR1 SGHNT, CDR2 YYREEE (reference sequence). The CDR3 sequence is CASSQPGVYEQYF. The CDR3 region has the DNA TGTGCCAGCAGCCAGCCGGGGGTCTACGAGCAGTACTTC.

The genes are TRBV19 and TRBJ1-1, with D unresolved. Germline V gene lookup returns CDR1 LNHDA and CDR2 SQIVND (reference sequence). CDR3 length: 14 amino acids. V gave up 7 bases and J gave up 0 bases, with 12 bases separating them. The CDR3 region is CASTSEVMNTEAFF. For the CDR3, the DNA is TGTGCCAGTACCTCAGAGGTCATGAACACTGAAGCTTTCTTT.

CDR3 sequence (DNA): TGTGCCACCAGACTTCAGGGGAACACTGAAGCTTTCTTT. This sequence encodes CATRLQGNTEAFF. The V and J genes are TRBV24-1 and TRBJ1-1; possibly TRBD1 for D (5 bases). Germline CDR1 and CDR2: KGHDR and SFDVKD. The ends were cut back, 7 bases at V and 1 base at J, with 9 bases in the middle. This CDR3 is built from 13 residues.

The CDR3 loop reads CASSVLNYGYTF. CDR3 nucleotides: TGTGCCAGCAGTGTATTGAACTATGGCTACACCTTC. The rearrangement joins TRBV2 to TRBJ1-2; D is undetermined. The CDR3 runs 12 residues. Trimming shortened V by 4 bases and J by 2 bases, and 5 bases separated the two germline ends. CDR1 is SNHLY and CDR2 is FYNNEI in the germline V gene.

The DNA for the CDR3 is TGCGCCAGCAGCTTGACGGGAGGGCCCGAAAACTATGGCTACACCTTC. This encodes CASSLTGGPENYGYTF. The chain has TRBV5-1 and TRBJ1-2, with D unresolved. This CDR3 region has 16 residues. Germline V gene lookup returns CDR1 SGHRS and CDR2 YFSETQ. Deletions cut 1 base from V and 2 bases from J, with 15 bases between. The full variable domain, its missing parts supplied by reference TRBV5-1 and TRBJ1-2, is KAGVTQTPRYLIKTRGQQVTLSCSPISGHRSVSWYQQTPGQGLQFLFEYFSETQRNKGNFPGRFSGRQFSNSRSEMNVSTLELGDSALYLCASSLTGGPENYGYTFGSGTRLTVV.

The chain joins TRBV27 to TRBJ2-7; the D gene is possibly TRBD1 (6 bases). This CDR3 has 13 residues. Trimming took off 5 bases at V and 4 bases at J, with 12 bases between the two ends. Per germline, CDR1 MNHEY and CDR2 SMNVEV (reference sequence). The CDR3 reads CASSPQGSYEQYV. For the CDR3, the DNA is TGTGCCAGCAGTCCGCAGGGGTCTTACGAGCAGTACGTC.

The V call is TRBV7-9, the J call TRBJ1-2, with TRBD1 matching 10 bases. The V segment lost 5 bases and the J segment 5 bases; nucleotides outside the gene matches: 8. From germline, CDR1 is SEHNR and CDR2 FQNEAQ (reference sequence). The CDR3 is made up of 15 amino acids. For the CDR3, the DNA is TGTGCCAGCAGCCCAAGGGACAGGGGCCCTTATGGCTACACCTTC. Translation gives CASSPRDRGPYGYTF.

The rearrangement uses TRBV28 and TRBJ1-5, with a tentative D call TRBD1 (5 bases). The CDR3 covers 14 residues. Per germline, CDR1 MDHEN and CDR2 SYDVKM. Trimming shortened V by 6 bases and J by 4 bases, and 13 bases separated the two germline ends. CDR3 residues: CASRETVNNQPQHF. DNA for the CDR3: TGTGCCAGCAGAGAGACAGTAAATAATCAGCCCCAGCATTTT. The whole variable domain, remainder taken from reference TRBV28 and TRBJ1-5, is DVKVTQSSRYLVKRTGEKVFLECVQDMDHENMFWYRQDPGLGLRLIYFSYDVKMKEKGDIPEGYSVSREKKERFSLILESASTNQTSMYLCASRETVNNQPQHFGDGTRLSIL.

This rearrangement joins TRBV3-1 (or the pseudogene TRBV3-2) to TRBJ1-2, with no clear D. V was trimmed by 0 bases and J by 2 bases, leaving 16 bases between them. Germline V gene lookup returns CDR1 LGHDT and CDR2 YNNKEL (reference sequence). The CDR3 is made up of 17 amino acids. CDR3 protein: CASSQDLGGLVNYGYTF. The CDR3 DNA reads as TGTGCCAGCAGCCAAGACCTGGGAGGGTTGGTAAACTATGGCTACACCTTC.

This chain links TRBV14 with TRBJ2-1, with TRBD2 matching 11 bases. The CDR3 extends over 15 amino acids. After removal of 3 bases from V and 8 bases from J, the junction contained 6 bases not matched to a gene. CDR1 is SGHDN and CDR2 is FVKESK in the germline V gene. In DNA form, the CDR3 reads TGTGCCAGCAGCCACGGTAGCGGGGGGGCGTATGAGCAGTTCTTC. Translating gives CASSHGSGGAYEQFF.

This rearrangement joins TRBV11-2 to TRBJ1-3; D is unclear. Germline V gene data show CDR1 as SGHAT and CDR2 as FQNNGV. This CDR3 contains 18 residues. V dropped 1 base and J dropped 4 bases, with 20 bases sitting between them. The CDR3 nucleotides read TGTGCCAGCAGCTTAGGGAGGTCGGGTGTTGGGATCGGAAACACCATATATTTT. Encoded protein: CASSLGRSGVGIGNTIYF.

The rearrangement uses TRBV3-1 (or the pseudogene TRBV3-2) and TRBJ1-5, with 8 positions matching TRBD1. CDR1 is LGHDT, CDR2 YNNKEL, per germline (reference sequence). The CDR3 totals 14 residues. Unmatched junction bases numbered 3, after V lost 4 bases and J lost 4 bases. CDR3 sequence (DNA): TGTGCCAGCAGCCGAGGGACAGGAAATCAGCCCCAGCATTTT. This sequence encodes CASSRGTGNQPQHF.

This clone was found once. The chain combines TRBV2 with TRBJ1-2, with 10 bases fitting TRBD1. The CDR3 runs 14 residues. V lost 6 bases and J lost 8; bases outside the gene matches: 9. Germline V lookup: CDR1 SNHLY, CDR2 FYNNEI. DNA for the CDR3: TGTGCCAGCAGACCGGGACAGGGGAAGTTGGGCTACACCTTC. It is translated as CASRPGQGKLGYTF.

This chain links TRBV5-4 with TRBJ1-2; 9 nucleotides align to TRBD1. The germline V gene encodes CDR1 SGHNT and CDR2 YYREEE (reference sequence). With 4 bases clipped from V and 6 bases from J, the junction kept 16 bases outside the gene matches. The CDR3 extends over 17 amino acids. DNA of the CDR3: TGTGCCAGCAGCCCATACTCGTTGGACAGGGGTGGGAATGGCTACACCTTC. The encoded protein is CASSPYSLDRGGNGYTF.

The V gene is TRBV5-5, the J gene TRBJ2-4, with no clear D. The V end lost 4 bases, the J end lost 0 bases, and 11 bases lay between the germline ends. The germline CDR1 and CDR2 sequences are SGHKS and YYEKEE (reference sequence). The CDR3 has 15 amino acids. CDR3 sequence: CASSPPSLAKNIQYF. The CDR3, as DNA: TGTGCCAGCAGCCCGCCCAGTTTAGCCAAAAACATTCAGTACTTC. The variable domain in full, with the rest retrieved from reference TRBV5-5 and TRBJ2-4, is DAGVTQSPTHLIKTRGQQVTLRCSPISGHKSVSWYQQVLGQGPQFIFQYYEKEERGRGNFPDRFSARQFPNYSSELNVNALLLGDSALYLCASSPPSLAKNIQYFGAGTRLSVL.

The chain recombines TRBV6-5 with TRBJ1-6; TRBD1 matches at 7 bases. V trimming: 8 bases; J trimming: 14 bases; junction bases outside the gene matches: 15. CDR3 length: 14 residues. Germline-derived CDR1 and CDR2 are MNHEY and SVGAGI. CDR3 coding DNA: TGTGCCAGCCACTCAGGGACAGCCCATAGGTCCCTCCACTTT. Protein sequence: CASHSGTAHRSLHF.